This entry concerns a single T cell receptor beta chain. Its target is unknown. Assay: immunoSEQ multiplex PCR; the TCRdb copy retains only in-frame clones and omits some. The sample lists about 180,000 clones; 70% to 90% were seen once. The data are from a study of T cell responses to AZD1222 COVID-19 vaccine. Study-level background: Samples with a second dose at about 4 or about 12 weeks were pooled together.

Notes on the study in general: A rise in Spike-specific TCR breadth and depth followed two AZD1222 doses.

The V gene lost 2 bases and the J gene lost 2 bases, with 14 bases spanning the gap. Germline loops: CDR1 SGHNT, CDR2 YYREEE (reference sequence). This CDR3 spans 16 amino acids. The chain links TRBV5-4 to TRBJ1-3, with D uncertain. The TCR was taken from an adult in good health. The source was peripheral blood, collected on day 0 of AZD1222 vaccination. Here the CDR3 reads CASSFQGRLAGNTIYF. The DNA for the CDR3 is TGTGCCAGCAGCTTTCAAGGGCGGTTGGCTGGAAACACCATATATTTT.